One and the same sample provided the 10 T cell receptor beta chains below, sequenced in a study of T cell responses to AZD1222 COVID-19 vaccine. Libraries were prepared by immunoSEQ multiplex PCR; TCRdb keeps only in-frame clonotypes and omits some of them. This table holds 90,000 to 120,000 clones, about 94% found once. The sample consisted of peripheral blood, taken on day 0 of AZD1222 vaccination. The receptors stem from an adult in good health.

The V and J genes are TRBV24-1 and TRBJ2-7, with 11 bases fitting TRBD1. This CDR3 is 14 amino acids long. V lost 5 bases, J lost 4 bases, and 3 bases stayed unmatched. The germline CDR1 and CDR2 sequences are KGHDR and SFDVKD. The CDR3 here is CATSGTGGRYEQYF. The CDR3 DNA reads TGTGCCACCAGTGGGACAGGGGGCCGGTACGAGCAGTACTTC.

The chain is built from TRBV6-5 and TRBJ2-2; no clear D. The CDR3 covers 16 residues. The germline V gene has CDR1 MNHEY and CDR2 SVGAGI. V lost 4 bases to trimming and J lost 0 bases, with 12 bases between them. CDR3 protein: CASSSPSSPNTGELFF. The DNA for the CDR3 is TGTGCCAGCAGTTCTCCCAGCAGCCCGAACACCGGGGAGCTGTTTTTT.

J is TRBJ1-1 and V is TRBV29-1; 9 bases are shared with TRBD1. CDR1 and CDR2 (germline): SQVTM, ANQGSEA. After removal of 6 bases from V and 5 bases from J, the junction contained 10 bases not matched to a gene. The CDR3 has 14 residues. DNA for the CDR3: TGCAGCGTGGCTGGGACAGGGATGGGGACTGAAGCTTTCTTT. This encodes CSVAGTGMGTEAFF.

The DNA of the CDR3 is TGTGCCAGCAGCTTAGAACCCGTCACAGATACGCAGTATTTT. Translation gives CASSLEPVTDTQYF. The gene calls are TRBV7-2 and TRBJ2-3; D ambiguous. CDR1 is SGHTA and CDR2 is FQGNSA in the germline V gene. Trimming shortened V by 1 base and J by 2 bases, and 7 bases separated the two germline ends. CDR3 length: 14 residues. The variable domain in full, completed from reference TRBV7-2 and TRBJ2-3, reads GAGVSQSPSNKVTEKGKDVELRCDPISGHTALYWYRQSLGQGLEFLIYFQGNSAPDKSGLPSDRFSAERTGGSVSTLTIQRTQQEDSAVYLCASSLEPVTDTQYFGPGTRLTVL.

This clone was recorded once. This sequence joins TRBV10-3 and TRBJ2-4; weak D call: TRBD2 (5 bases). V lost 3 bases and J lost 1, with 10 bases in between. The CDR3 runs to 15 residues. Germline CDR1 and CDR2: ENHRY and SYGVKD. CDR3 loop: CAISDPGVAKNIQYF. The CDR3 DNA reads TGTGCCATCAGTGACCCCGGGGTTGCCAAAAACATTCAGTACTTC.

The chain carries TRBV7-9 and TRBJ2-5, with a possible D match to TRBD2 (6 bases). The CDR3 length is 14 residues. V lost 5 bases and J 4 bases, leaving 14 bases between the germline ends. The germline gives CDR1 SEHNR, CDR2 FQNEAQ (reference sequence). The CDR3 loop is CASSHPTRGETQYF. The CDR3 region has the DNA TGTGCCAGCAGCCATCCGACTAGGGGAGAGACCCAGTACTTC.

The CDR3 protein is CASSLGQEKLFF. The CDR3 DNA reads as TGTGCCAGCAGCTTAGGACAGGAAAAACTGTTTTTT. The chain carries TRBV7-9 and TRBJ1-4; perhaps TRBD1 as D (5 bases). Between the trimmed V and J ends, which lost 1 base and 8 bases, there was a span of 5 bases. Germline values: CDR1 SEHNR, CDR2 FQNEAQ (reference sequence). This CDR3 has 12 residues. Combining the CDR3 with reference TRBV7-9 and TRBJ1-4 gives the whole variable domain DTGVSQNPRHKITKRGQNVTFRCDPISEHNRLYWYRQTLGQGPEFLTYFQNEAQLEKSRLLSDRFSAERPKGSFSTLEIQRTEQGDSAMYLCASSLGQEKLFFGSGTQLSVL.

The chain couples TRBV2 to TRBJ1-4, with TRBD1 matching 9 bases. Trimming took 7 bases from V and 9 from J; bases not matched to a gene: 9. The CDR3 consists of 14 residues. Looked up from germline, CDR1 is SNHLY and CDR2 is FYNNEI. CDR3 nucleotides: TGTGCCAGCAACGGACAGGGGCGATGGCAAAAACTGTTTTTT. Amino acid sequence: CASNGQGRWQKLFF.

Notes on this clone: At the DNA level, this CDR3 is encoded by other sequences in the same sample as well. The rearrangement joins TRBV28 to TRBJ1-2; D is unresolved. CDR1 is MDHEN and CDR2 is SYDVKM in the germline V gene. The CDR3 totals 11 residues. V gave up 2 bases and J gave up 4 bases, with 2 bases separating them. CDR3 in DNA: TGTGCCAGCAGTTTAGCCTATGGCTACACCTTC. This codes for CASSLAYGYTF.

The V and J genes are TRBV19 and TRBJ1-2; tentative D call: TRBD1 (5 bases). The CDR3 sequence is 13 residues long. Trimming cost V 9 bases and J 4 bases, with 15 bases left between them. Per germline, CDR1 LNHDA and CDR2 SQIVND (reference sequence). This chain's CDR3 is CASAAQGFYGYTF. The CDR3 bases are TGTGCCAGCGCCGCCCAGGGTTTCTATGGCTACACCTTC. The full variable domain, completed using reference TRBV19 and TRBJ1-2, is DGGITQSPKYLFRKEGQNVTLSCEQNLNHDAMYWYRQDPGQGLRLIYYSQIVNDFQKGDIAEGYSVSREKKESFPLTVTSAQKNPTAFYLCASAAQGFYGYTFGSGTRLTVV.